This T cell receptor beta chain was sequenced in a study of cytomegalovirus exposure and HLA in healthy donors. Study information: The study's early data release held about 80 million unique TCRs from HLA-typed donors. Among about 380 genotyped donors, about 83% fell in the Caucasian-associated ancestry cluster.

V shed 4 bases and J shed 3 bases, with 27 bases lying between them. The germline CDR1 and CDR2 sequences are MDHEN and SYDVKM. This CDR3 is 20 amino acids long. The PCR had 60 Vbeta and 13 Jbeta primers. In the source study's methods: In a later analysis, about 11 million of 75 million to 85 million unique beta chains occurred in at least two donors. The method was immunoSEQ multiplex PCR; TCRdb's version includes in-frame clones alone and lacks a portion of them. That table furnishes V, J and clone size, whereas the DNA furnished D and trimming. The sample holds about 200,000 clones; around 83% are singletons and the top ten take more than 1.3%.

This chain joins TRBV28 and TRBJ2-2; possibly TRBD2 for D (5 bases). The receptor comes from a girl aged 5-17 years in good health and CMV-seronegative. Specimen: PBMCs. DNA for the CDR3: TGTGCCAGCAGTTCCCTCCGAATGGCGGCTAGCACGGGATACACCGGGGAGCTGTTTTTT. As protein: CASSSLRMAASTGYTGELFF.